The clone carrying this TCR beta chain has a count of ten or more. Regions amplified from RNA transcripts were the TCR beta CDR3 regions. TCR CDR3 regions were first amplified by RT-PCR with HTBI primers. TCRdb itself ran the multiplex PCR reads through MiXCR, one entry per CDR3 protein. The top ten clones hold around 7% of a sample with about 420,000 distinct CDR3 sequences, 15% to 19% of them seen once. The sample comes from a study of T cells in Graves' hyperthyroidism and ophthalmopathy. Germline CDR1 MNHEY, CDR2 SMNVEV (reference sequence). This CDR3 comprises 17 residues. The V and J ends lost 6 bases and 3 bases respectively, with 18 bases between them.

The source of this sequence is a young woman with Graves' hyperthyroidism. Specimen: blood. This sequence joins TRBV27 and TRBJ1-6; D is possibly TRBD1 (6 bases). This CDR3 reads CASSTPRGGLYNSPLHF. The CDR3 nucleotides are TGTGCCAGCAGCACCCCCCGGGGGGGGCTCTATAATTCACCCCTCCACTTT.